This T cell receptor beta chain was recovered during a study of blood T cell repertoires in COVID-19 (dated by TCRdb to between 2020 and 2021). Concerning the study at large: Collaborator samples came from the United States, Italy and Spain and covered acute and convalescent phases of COVID-19. The material from the prospective study consisted of cDNA or gDNA derived from T cells, B-cell-depleted T cells, or PBMCs. Subjects who had been exposed to COVID-19, were actively infected with it, or had recovered from it provided the deeply sampled blood TCRbeta repertoires that made up the dataset. A freely available public database, intended as a resource for researchers studying the immune response to SARS-CoV-2, is where the repertoires were released. The samples were drawn from the first 160 participants of the ongoing ImmuneRACE study and from 950 to 1,500 subjects provided by 6 global collaborators. Sample metadata almost always included a de-identified subject ID, COVID-19 status, age in years and sex. Where available, HLA class I and class II types were obtained from metadata supplied by the sample provider rather than from assay-based typing. Study-wide conclusions, independent of this receptor: Clinical and demographic metadata were provided uncurated, with the amount varying by source and participant.

The germline V and J ends show losses of 7 bases and 2 bases respectively, and no gene match explains 17 bases of the junction. The CDR3 covers 18 residues, taking in both the cysteine and the phenylalanine. Only the CDR3 portion is preserved as DNA: 54 bases, with reading frame beginning at the first base. The germline V gene supplies CDR1 SGHRS and CDR2 YFSETQ. TCRbeta CDR3 regions were amplified from genomic DNA using the immunoSEQ Assay, a bias-controlled multiplex PCR. The authors' analysis ran thus. The number of nucleated cells in each sample was estimated by amplification of reference gene primers within the assay. To quantify the absolute abundance of each unique TCRbeta CDR3 rearrangement, sequence reads were collapsed and filtered. For each sample, productive Simpson clonality was calculated by taking the square root of Simpson's diversity index across productive rearrangements. Sourced from immuneACCESS, this table was stored by TCRdb with only in-frame sequences that have V and J called. A share of the clones is absent; for the studies checked, an unresolved V gene accounts for under half, and the remainder has no known explanation. V, J and clone size reflect that table, while D and trimming were determined from the DNA. This sample holds 150,000 to 180,000 clones; about four fifths were observed only once. The ten largest clones represent about 29% of the sample.

In the case of this clone: Its target antigen remains unknown. No qualities accompany the bases; no much larger clone lies one base away.

Each collaborating institution followed its own protocols to collect whole blood in K2EDTA tubes. For TCRbeta analysis, collaborator samples were shipped as frozen whole blood, as isolated PBMCs, or as DNA extracted from either sample type. The sequence was obtained from a woman in her sixties with acute or convalescent COVID-19. The rearrangement combines TRBV5-1 with TRBJ2-1; 8 bases in between match TRBD2. The sample was peripheral blood. CDR3 loop: CASGSRSSGGATYNEQFF. The sequenced DNA is TGCGCCAGCGGCTCCCGGAGCAGCGGGGGTGCGACCTACAATGAGCAGTTCTTC.